The present entry profiles one T cell receptor beta chain with its context. Antigen specificity is unknown. The data stem from a study of T cell clones after liver transplantation. At the level of the study: TCRbeta sequencing after a pre-transplant mixed lymphocyte reaction identified graft-donor-reactive clones, later tracked in post-transplant blood. Findings of the study overall: In most of the 8 subjects, circulating graft-donor-reactive CD4 TCRbeta sequences fell significantly after transplant.

Repertoires were generated with immunoSEQ multiplex PCR, while TCRdb's copy carries only in-frame clones and drops some. This table holds tens of thousands of clones, over 80% found once. The source is a human patient who received a liver transplant. Some T cells may have originated in the graft donor. The specimen was CD4+ T cells from blood, collected at the 22-month timepoint.

As DNA, the CDR3 is TGTGCCAGCAGTACTATAGCGGCAGATACGCAGTATTTT. Amino acids: CASSTIAADTQYF. This chain uses TRBV6-5 with TRBJ2-3, with a possible D match to TRBD2 (6 bases). Trimming took off 5 bases at V and 4 bases at J, with 10 bases between the two ends. Per the germline V gene, CDR1 is MNHEY and CDR2 is SVGAGI. The CDR3 sequence is 13 residues long.